This passage covers 26 T cell receptor beta chains from one sample sequenced in a study of CD8 T cells in ankylosing spondylitis. Study-wide results and caveats: Seemingly distinctive of ankylosing spondylitis blood was a TCR beta motif formed by eight highly homologous variants.

Their antigen targets remain unknown. MiXCR, run by TCRdb on the 5' RACE reads, gives a single entry per CDR3 protein. The sample has over 450,000 distinct CDR3 sequences, approximately 11% seen once. Sequencing was performed on blood, either unsorted or a sorted T cell fraction (not recorded which). The receptors here all came from a male donor with ankylosing spondylitis.

This clonotype was counted between two and nine times. The junction and the germline gene differ at one end; a read error may be behind it. The chain is built from TRBV27 and TRBJ2-4, with 8 bases identical to TRBD2. Germline V gene lookup returns CDR1 MNHEY and CDR2 SMNVEV (reference sequence). The CDR3 spans 14 residues. The CDR3 loop reads CASSYGRAKNIQYF. In DNA, the CDR3 is TGTGCCAGCAGTTACGGGAGGGCCAAGAACATTCAGTACTTC.

This clonotype was seen at least ten times. The chain joins TRBV7-9 to TRBJ2-7; no clear D. The CDR3 consists of 14 residues. Germline V CDR1 and CDR2: SEHNR, FQNEAQ (reference sequence). V was trimmed by 3 bases and J by 0 bases, leaving 9 bases between them. CDR3 residues: CASSFTDLSYEQYF. In DNA, the CDR3 is TGTGCCAGCAGCTTCACGGACCTCTCCTACGAGCAGTACTTC.

This clonotype was found many times. This chain's CDR3 is CASSPKRPGQGYEQYV. The DNA of the CDR3 is TGTGCCAGCAGTCCAAAAAGACCGGGACAGGGCTACGAGCAGTACGTC. The rearrangement links TRBV6-1 to TRBJ2-7, with TRBD1 matching over 9 bases. Trimming cost V 5 bases and J 3 bases; bases outside gene matches: 11. CDR1 MNHNS and CDR2 SASEGT come from the germline V gene. The CDR3 sequence is 16 residues long.

This clonotype was seen more than once but under ten times. The chain has TRBV6-2 or TRBV6-3 and TRBJ2-7, with D maybe TRBD2 (5 bases). In germline, CDR1 is MNHEY, CDR2 SVGEGT. The CDR3 is made up of 13 amino acids. The CDR3 nucleotides read TGTGCCAGCAGTTACTCGGACTCCACCATCCTCGTCGTC. Amino acid sequence: CASSYSDSTILVV.

This rearrangement joins TRBV12-3 or TRBV12-4 to TRBJ2-1; D not resolved. Deletions cut 6 bases from V and 2 bases from J, with 11 bases between. CDR3 length: 14 amino acids. As DNA, the CDR3 is TGTGCCAGCAGCCCCGGAGCTACCTACAATGAGCAGTTCTTC. Translated: CASSPGATYNEQFF.

This clonotype was observed many times. The rearrangement joins TRBV7-9 to TRBJ2-3, with TRBD2 matching over 8 bases. J was trimmed by 2 bases and V by 5 bases; bases with no gene match: 3. The CDR3 runs 14 residues. From germline, CDR1 is SEHNR and CDR2 FQNEAQ (reference sequence). CDR3 in DNA: TGTGCCAGCAGCCTTAGCGGGATCACAGATACGCAGTATTTT. This gives the protein CASSLSGITDTQYF.

This clonotype was picked up a small number of times. The chain combines TRBV7-9 with TRBJ1-1; D may be TRBD1 (5 bases). Germline V gene sequence: CDR1 SEHNR, CDR2 FQNEAQ (reference sequence). V shed 6 bases and J shed 1 base, with 15 bases lying between them. The CDR3 extends over 15 amino acids. CDR3 nucleotide sequence: TGTGCCAGCAGTGGGGGGTGGGGAACGAACACTGAAGCTTTCTTT. Translating gives CASSGGWGTNTEAFF.

The chain couples TRBV9 to TRBJ2-5; D is possibly TRBD2 (6 bases). V was pared by 0 bases and J by 4 bases, with 13 bases between. CDR1 and CDR2 from the germline V gene are SGDLS and YYNGEE. The CDR3 length is 15 residues. The CDR3 bases are TGTGCCAGCAGCGTAGGTAGCGGAGTAATAGAGACCCAGTACTTC. This sequence encodes CASSVGSGVIETQYF.

This clonotype was picked up many times. J is TRBJ2-1 and V is TRBV4-1; TRBD1 is a possible D gene (6 bases). V was cut by 0 bases and J by 5 bases, with 23 bases left in between. CDR3 size: 19 residues. From germline, CDR1 is MGHRA and CDR2 YSYEKL. The CDR3 DNA reads TGCGCCAGCAGCCAAGAAGCTATGGCACTACGGACAGTTAACAATGAGCAGTTCTTC. It is translated as CASSQEAMALRTVNNEQFF.

The chain uses TRBV3-1 and TRBJ1-1; D is unresolved. This CDR3 is 14 amino acids long. Germline assignment: CDR1 LGHDT and CDR2 YNNKEL (reference sequence). The V end lost 0 bases, the J end lost 7 bases, and 12 bases lay between the germline ends. CDR3 bases: TGTGCCAGCAGCCAAGATCGGAGGGCAGATGAAGCTTTCTTT. It codes for CASSQDRRADEAFF.

The chain combines TRBV28 with TRBJ2-3; the D gene is possibly TRBD1 (6 bases). There are 14 residues in the CDR3. Trimming cost V 6 bases and J 2 bases, with 12 bases left between them. Germline V gives CDR1 MDHEN, CDR2 SYDVKM. For the CDR3, the DNA is TGTGCCAGCAGAGGGGGACGGATCACAGATACGCAGTATTTT. Protein sequence: CASRGGRITDTQYF.

The chain links TRBV19 to TRBJ2-1; 10 positions agree with TRBD2. V lost 7 bases and J lost 5; bases outside the gene matches: 8. This CDR3 is 15 amino acids long. The germline V gene encodes CDR1 LNHDA and CDR2 SQIVND (reference sequence). The CDR3 protein is CASTRTSGLDNEQFF. The CDR3 coding sequence is TGTGCCAGTACCCGGACTAGCGGACTTGACAATGAGCAGTTCTTC.

This clonotype has a handful of counts. This chain uses TRBV5-6 with TRBJ2-2; 9 positions match TRBD2. J was trimmed by 3 bases and V by 5 bases; bases with no gene match: 2. Looked up from germline, CDR1 is SGHDT and CDR2 is YYEEEE. The CDR3 spans 14 residues. The DNA for the CDR3 is TGTGCCAGCAGGGAGCGGGGGGACACCGGGGAGCTGTTTTTT. Its protein is CASRERGDTGELFF.

This clonotype has a handful of counts. The chain links TRBV27 to TRBJ1-1, with no clear D. Looked up from germline, CDR1 is MNHEY and CDR2 is SMNVEV (reference sequence). The CDR3 contains 15 residues. The V gene lost 4 bases and the J gene lost 6 bases, with 18 bases spanning the gap. The CDR3: CASSSSVWGSSEAFF. Here the CDR3 DNA reads TGTGCCAGCAGTTCCAGCGTGTGGGGTTCGTCTGAAGCTTTCTTT.

In this sample, this clonotype turned up a few times. This chain uses TRBV4-1 with TRBJ2-1; 8 bases line up with TRBD2. Germline-derived CDR1 and CDR2 are MGHRA and YSYEKL. This CDR3 has 15 amino acids. After removal of 4 bases from V and 5 bases from J, the junction contained 7 bases not matched to a gene. Here the CDR3 reads CASSPSGLRNNEQFF. The CDR3 DNA reads TGCGCCAGCAGCCCTAGCGGGCTTCGCAACAATGAGCAGTTCTTC.

About this clonotype: This clone may be a read error of a much larger clone one base away. The chain joins TRBV20-1 to TRBJ2-5; D is unclear. Trimming took off 0 bases at V and 4 bases at J, with 0 bases between the two ends. Looked up from germline, CDR1 is DFQATT and CDR2 is SNEGSKA (reference sequence). The CDR3 is 10 amino acids. This chain's CDR3 is CSAREETQYF. The CDR3, as DNA: TGCAGTGCTAGAGAAGAGACCCAGTACTTC.

The genes are TRBV28 and TRBJ1-2; D gene ambiguous. V gave up 5 bases and J gave up 6 bases, with 13 bases separating them. This CDR3 has 13 residues. Germline V gene lookup returns CDR1 MDHEN and CDR2 SYDVKM. The CDR3 spells CASSPPRSDGYTF. The CDR3 region has the DNA TGTGCCAGCAGTCCTCCGCGTTCTGATGGCTACACCTTC.

This clonotype was detected a few times. The chain uses TRBV7-2 and TRBJ1-1, with a possible D match to TRBD1 (5 bases). CDR1 is SGHTA and CDR2 is FQGNSA in the germline V gene. The V end was cut by 3 bases, the J end by 0 bases, with 17 bases between. The CDR3 has 17 amino acids. Written as DNA, the CDR3 is TGTGCCAGCAGCTTCAGCGACAGAGGCATTATGAACACTGAAGCTTTCTTT. Protein product: CASSFSDRGIMNTEAFF.

This chain links TRBV27 with TRBJ1-6; D unclear. Trimming left V 4 bases short and J 9 bases short, with 16 bases between. CDR3 length: 15 residues. Germline V gene data show CDR1 as MNHEY and CDR2 as SMNVEV (reference sequence). The CDR3 region is CASSSQTPLLSPLHF. Written as DNA, the CDR3 is TGTGCCAGCAGTTCACAAACACCCCTACTTTCACCCCTCCACTTT.

The rearrangement uses TRBV11-1 and TRBJ2-3; D could derive from TRBD1 or TRBD2 (5 bases each). CDR1 is SGHAT, CDR2 FQDESV, per germline (reference sequence). V gave up 5 bases and J gave up 0 bases, with 21 bases separating them. The CDR3 is 18 amino acids. The CDR3 nucleotides are TGTGCCAGCAGCCCACGAGGGGCAGGTTCTACTAGCACAGATACGCAGTATTTT. This codes for CASSPRGAGSTSTDTQYF.

The rearrangement joins TRBV20-1 to TRBJ2-5; D is possibly TRBD1 (5 bases). V lost 6 bases to trimming and J lost 1 base, with 12 bases between them. The germline V gene encodes CDR1 DFQATT and CDR2 SNEGSKA (reference sequence). CDR3 size: 13 residues. This CDR3 is CSAESDIQETQYF. The CDR3 region has the DNA TGCAGTGCAGAATCGGACATCCAAGAGACCCAGTACTTC.

There are a few counts of this clonotype. The J gene is TRBJ2-4, the V gene TRBV4-1; TRBD1 agrees at 10 bases. Germline V gives CDR1 MGHRA, CDR2 YSYEKL. The length of the CDR3 is 17 residues. V lost 4 bases, J lost 7 bases, and 13 bases stayed unmatched. For the CDR3, the DNA is TGCGCCAGCAGCCCACGTGCGGGACAGGGGACGTCTAACATTCAGTACTTC. This sequence encodes CASSPRAGQGTSNIQYF.

CDR3: CASSIGDEAFF. CDR3 nucleotides: TGTGCCAGTAGTATAGGAGATGAAGCTTTCTTT. The J gene is TRBJ1-1, the V gene TRBV19; D call uncertain. The CDR3 extends over 11 amino acids. Trimming pared 1 base from V and 7 bases from J, leaving 4 bases between. The V gene's germline CDR1 is LNHDA and CDR2 SQIVND (reference sequence).

This clonotype was counted ten times or more. The chain joins TRBV5-1 to TRBJ2-2; 9 bases are a match to TRBD2. With 0 bases clipped from V and 1 base from J, the junction kept 1 base outside the gene matches. This CDR3 is 16 amino acids long. Germline assignment: CDR1 SGHRS and CDR2 YFSETQ. Here the CDR3 DNA reads TGCGCCAGCAGCTTGGTACTAGCGGGGAACACCGGGGAGCTGTTTTTT. Translation: CASSLVLAGNTGELFF.

The rearrangement uses TRBV20-1 and TRBJ2-1; 11 positions match TRBD2. Germline V gives CDR1 DFQATT, CDR2 SNEGSKA (reference sequence). V lost 6 bases, J lost 4 bases, and 8 bases stayed unmatched. The CDR3 sequence is 15 residues long. CDR3 coding DNA: TGCAGTGCAAATAGCGGGAGGGGGGATTACAATGAGCAGTTCTTC. Translated: CSANSGRGDYNEQFF.

The chain uses TRBV10-3 and TRBJ1-4; TRBD1 matches at 9 bases. V was clipped by 6 bases and J by 8 bases; unmatched bases: 7. The germline CDR1 and CDR2 sequences are ENHRY and SYGVKD. This CDR3 spans 14 amino acids. The CDR3 here is CAIRGTGGGEKLFF. The CDR3 bases are TGTGCCATCAGGGGTACAGGGGGCGGCGAAAAACTGTTTTTT.